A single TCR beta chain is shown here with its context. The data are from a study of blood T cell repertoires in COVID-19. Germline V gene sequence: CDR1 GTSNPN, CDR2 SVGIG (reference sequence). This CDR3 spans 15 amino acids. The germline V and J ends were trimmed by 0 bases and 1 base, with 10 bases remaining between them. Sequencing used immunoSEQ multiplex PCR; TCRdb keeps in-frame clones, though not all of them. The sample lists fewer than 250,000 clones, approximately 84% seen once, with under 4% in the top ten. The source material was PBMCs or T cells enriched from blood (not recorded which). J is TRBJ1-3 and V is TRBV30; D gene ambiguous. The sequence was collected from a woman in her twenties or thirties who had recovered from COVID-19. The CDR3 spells CAWSVSRGSGNTIYF. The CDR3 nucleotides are TGTGCCTGGAGTGTCTCTCGGGGATCTGGAAACACCATATATTTT.